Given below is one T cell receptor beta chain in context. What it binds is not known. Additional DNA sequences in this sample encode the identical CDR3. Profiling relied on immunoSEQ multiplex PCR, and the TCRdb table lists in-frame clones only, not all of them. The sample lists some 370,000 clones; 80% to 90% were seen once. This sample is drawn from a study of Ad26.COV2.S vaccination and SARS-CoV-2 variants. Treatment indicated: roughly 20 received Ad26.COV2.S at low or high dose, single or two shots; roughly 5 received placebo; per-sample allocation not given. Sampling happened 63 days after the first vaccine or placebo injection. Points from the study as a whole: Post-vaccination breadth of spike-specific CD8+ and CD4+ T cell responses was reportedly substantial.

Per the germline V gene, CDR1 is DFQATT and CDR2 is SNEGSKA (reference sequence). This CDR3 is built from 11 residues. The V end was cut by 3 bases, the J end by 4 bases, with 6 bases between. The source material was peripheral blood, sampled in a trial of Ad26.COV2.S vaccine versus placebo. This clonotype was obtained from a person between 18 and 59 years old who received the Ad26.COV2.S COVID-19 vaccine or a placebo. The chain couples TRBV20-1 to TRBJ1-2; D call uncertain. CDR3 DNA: TGCAGTGCTAGGGGAGGCTATGGCTACACCTTC. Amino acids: CSARGGYGYTF.